This T cell receptor beta chain was obtained from a study of blood T cell repertoires in COVID-19. Study-wide background: Sample material is recorded as cDNA or gDNA derived from T cells, B-cell-depleted T cells, or PBMCs.

The ends were cut back, 3 bases at V and 5 bases at J, with 26 bases in the middle. Germline assignment: CDR1 LGHNA and CDR2 YSLEER. This CDR3 is built from 20 residues. Assay: immunoSEQ multiplex PCR; the TCRdb copy retains only in-frame clones and omits some. The profile shows around 270,000 clones, approximately 88% of them singletons. The TCR sequence derives from a middle-aged woman who had been exposed to COVID-19. The J gene is TRBJ1-6, the V gene TRBV4-3; D may be TRBD1 (5 bases). Sequencing was carried out using PBMCs or T cells enriched from blood (not recorded which). The CDR3 sequence is CASSQSGPATKEGDNSPLHF. In DNA, the CDR3 is TGCGCCAGCAGCCAGTCAGGTCCCGCGACGAAAGAAGGGGATAATTCACCCCTCCACTTT.